The T cell receptor beta chain under discussion was sequenced for a study of cytomegalovirus exposure and HLA in healthy donors. Findings and caveats of the study: As a later analysis showed, a missense DCLRE1C variant was linked to trimming of TCR beta V- and J-genes. A later examination showed that TCR association rates differed by HLA locus, with DRB1 most and HLA-C fewest. The classifier, whose performance was assessed in both the original and validation cohorts, reportedly diagnosed cytomegalovirus status with high specificity and sensitivity.

Healthy bone marrow donors made up the donors. A multiplex PCR was run with 60 Vbeta primers and 13 Jbeta primers. TCRdb's copy holds only in-frame clones and misses some; the assay was immunoSEQ multiplex PCR. The sample has 160,000 or so clones; 82% are singletons. Unmatched junction bases numbered 3, after V lost 4 bases and J lost 0 bases. CDR3 length: 14 residues. CDR1 is SGHRS and CDR2 is YFSETQ in the germline V gene. For this clone: The antigen remains unidentified.

The sequenced material came from PBMCs. This clonotype was sampled from a woman in her fifties or sixties in good health and CMV-seronegative. The chain uses TRBV5-1 and TRBJ2-5, with 7 positions matching TRBD1. CDR3 sequence (DNA): TGCGCCAGCAGCCTCGGGACAGACCAAGAGACCCAGTACTTC. Translation: CASSLGTDQETQYF.